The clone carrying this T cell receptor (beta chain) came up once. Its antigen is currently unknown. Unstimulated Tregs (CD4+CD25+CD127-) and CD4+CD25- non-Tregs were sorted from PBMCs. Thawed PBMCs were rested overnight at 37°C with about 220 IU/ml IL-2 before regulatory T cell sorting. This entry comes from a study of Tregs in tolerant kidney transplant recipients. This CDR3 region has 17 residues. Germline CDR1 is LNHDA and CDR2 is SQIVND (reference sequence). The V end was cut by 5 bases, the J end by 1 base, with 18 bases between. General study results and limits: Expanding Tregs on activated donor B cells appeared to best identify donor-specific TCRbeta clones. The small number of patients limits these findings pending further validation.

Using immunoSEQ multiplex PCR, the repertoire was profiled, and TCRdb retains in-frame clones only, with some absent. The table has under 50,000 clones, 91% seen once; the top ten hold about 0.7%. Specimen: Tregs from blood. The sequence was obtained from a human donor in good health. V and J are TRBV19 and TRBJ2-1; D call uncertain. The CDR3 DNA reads TGTGCCAGTAGTGCCCGACCCCTACCCCGATCCTACAATGAGCAGTTCTTC. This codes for CASSARPLPRSYNEQFF.